The rows below give T cell receptor beta chains drawn from one sample of a study of T cell responses to AZD1222 COVID-19 vaccine. Produced via immunoSEQ multiplex PCR; TCRdb's table is partial and in-frame only. This table has 89,000 or so clones, about 89% appearing once. The sequences come from peripheral blood, collected 28 days after the second AZD1222 dose. The receptor set was obtained from an adult who received the AZD1222 COVID-19 vaccine. CDR3s include the opening cysteine and the closing phenylalanine or tryptophan.

V gene	J gene	CDR3 protein
TRBV15	TRBJ2-7	CATSREDYWGTYEQYF
TRBV4-1	TRBJ1-4	CASSQRLTGPLKLFF
TRBV10-2	TRBJ1-4	CASSDQGRGNEKLFF
TRBV21-1	TRBJ1-1	CASSPRDWRADTEAFF
TRBV7-9	TRBJ1-4	CASSLGAGFRDEKLFF
TRBV2	TRBJ2-7	CASRTPREQYF
TRBV27	TRBJ2-5	CASSPWEAAVETQYF
TRBV7-2	TRBJ2-2	CASSLALLNTGELFF
TRBV5-1	TRBJ1-1	CASSLQGGEAFF
TRBV30	TRBJ1-5	CAWSTAGGFQPQHF
TRBV7-6	TRBJ2-2	CASSLSWKGTGELFF
TRBV19	TRBJ2-1	CASSRGSGRGNEQFF
TRBV7-9	TRBJ1-2	CASSRDRGLTNYGYTF
TRBV2	TRBJ1-1	CASSEYGRSTEAFF
TRBV11-3	TRBJ2-1	CASSYLVTSGNTEQFF
TRBV4-2	TRBJ2-3	CASSQEAGGLGDTQYF
TRBV18	TRBJ2-2	CASSPFTVANTGELFF
TRBV2	TRBJ1-1	CASTRPPAVSEAFF